This T cell receptor beta chain appears in the sequencing data of a study of OX40 agonist ivuxolimab in advanced cancers. Study-level information: Every 2 weeks, patients got intravenous ivuxolimab at one of six dose levels (0.01-10 mg/kg).

V was pared by 2 bases and J by 4 bases, with 11 bases between. The length of the CDR3 is 14 residues. Germline V lookup: CDR1 MNHNS, CDR2 SASEGT. Using immunoSEQ multiplex PCR, the repertoire was profiled, and TCRdb retains in-frame clones only, with some absent. This sample has roughly 53,000 clones, with approximately 81% found just once. This clonotype was obtained from an adult with an advanced solid tumor such as melanoma, head and neck, liver or kidney cancer. The J gene is TRBJ2-5, the V gene TRBV6-1; TRBD2 is a possible D gene (5 bases). The sample here was CD4+ or CD8+ T cells sorted from blood, taken in a trial of the OX40 agonist ivuxolimab. CDR3 sequence (DNA): TGTGCCAGCAGTGAACAAGGAGGAGGAGAGACCCAGTACTTC. Translation: CASSEQGGGETQYF.